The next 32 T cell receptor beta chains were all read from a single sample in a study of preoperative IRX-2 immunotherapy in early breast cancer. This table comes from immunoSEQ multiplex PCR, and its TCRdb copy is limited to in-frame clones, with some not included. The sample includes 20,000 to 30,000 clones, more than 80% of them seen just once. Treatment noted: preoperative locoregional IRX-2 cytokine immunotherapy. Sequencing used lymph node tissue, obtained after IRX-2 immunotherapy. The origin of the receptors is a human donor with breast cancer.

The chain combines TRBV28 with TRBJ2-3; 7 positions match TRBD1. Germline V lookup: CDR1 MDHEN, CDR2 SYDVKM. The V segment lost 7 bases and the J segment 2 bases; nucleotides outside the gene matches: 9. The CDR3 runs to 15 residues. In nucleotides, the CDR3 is TGTGCCAGCACCCCCGGGACAGAGTACACAGATACGCAGTATTTT. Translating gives CASTPGTEYTDTQYF.

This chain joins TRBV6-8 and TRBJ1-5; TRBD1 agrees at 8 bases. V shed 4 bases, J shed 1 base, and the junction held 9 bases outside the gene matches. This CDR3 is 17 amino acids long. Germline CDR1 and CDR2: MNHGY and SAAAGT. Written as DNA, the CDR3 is TGTGCCAGCAGTTCCCGCTGGACAGGGATGAGCAATCAGCCCCAGCATTTT. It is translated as CASSSRWTGMSNQPQHF.

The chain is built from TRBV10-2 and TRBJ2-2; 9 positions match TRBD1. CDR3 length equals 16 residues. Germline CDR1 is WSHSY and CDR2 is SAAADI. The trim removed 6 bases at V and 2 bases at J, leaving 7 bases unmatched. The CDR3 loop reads CASRTGTGLNTGELFF. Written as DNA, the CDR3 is TGCGCCAGCAGGACCGGGACAGGGCTCAACACCGGGGAGCTGTTTTTT.

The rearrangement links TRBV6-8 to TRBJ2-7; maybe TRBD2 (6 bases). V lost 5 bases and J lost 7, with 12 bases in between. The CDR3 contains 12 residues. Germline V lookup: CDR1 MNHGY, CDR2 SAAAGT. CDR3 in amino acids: CASSRPGGEQYF. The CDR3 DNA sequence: TGTGCCAGCAGTCGACCTGGGGGGGAGCAGTACTTC.

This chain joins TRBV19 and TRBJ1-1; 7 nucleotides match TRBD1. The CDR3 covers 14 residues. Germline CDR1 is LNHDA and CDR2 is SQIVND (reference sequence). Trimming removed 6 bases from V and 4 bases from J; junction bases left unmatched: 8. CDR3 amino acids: CASSPTGEPTEAFF. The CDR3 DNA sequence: TGTGCCAGTAGCCCAACAGGGGAACCCACTGAAGCTTTCTTT. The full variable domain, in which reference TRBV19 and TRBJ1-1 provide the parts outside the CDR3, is DGGITQSPKYLFRKEGQNVTLSCEQNLNHDAMYWYRQDPGQGLRLIYYSQIVNDFQKGDIAEGYSVSREKKESFPLTVTSAQKNPTAFYLCASSPTGEPTEAFFGQGTRLTVV.

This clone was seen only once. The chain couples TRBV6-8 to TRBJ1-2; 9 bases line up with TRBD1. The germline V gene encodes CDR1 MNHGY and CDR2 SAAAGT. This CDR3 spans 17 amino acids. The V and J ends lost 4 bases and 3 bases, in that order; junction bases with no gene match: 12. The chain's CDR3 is CASSFFNFRDRDYGYTF. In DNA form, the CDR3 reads TGTGCCAGCAGTTTCTTTAACTTCCGGGACAGGGACTATGGCTACACCTTC.

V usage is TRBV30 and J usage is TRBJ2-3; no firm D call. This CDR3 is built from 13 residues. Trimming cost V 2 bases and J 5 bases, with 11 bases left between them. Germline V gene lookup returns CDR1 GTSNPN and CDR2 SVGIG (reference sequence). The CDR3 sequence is CAWSSTWGDTQYF. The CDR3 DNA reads TGTGCCTGGAGTTCGACCTGGGGAGATACGCAGTATTTT.

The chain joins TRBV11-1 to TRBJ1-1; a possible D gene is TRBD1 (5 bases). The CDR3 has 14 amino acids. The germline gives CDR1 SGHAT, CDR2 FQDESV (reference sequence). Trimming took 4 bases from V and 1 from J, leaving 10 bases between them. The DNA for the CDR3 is TGTGCCAGCAGCTATTCGACAGCGAACACTGAAGCTTTCTTT. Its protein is CASSYSTANTEAFF.

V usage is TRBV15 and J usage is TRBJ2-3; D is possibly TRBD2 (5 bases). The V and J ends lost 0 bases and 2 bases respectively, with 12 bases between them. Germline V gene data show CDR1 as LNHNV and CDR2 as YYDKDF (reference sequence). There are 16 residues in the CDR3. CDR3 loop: CATSRDFPGNTDTQYF. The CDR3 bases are TGTGCCACCAGCAGAGATTTCCCGGGGAACACAGATACGCAGTATTTT.

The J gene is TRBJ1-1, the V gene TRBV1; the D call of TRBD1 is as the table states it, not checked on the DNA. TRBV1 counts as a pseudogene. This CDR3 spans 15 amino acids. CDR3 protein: CASSHRGSMNTEAFF. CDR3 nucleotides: TGCGCCAGCAGCCATAGGGGCAGTATGAACACTGAAGCTTTCTTT.

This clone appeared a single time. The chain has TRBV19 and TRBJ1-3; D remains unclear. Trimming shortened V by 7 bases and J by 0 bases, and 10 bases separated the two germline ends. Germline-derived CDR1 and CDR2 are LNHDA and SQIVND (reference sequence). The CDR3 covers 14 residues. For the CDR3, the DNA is TGTGCCAGTAAAAACACTCGCTCTGGAAACACCATATATTTT. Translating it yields CASKNTRSGNTIYF.

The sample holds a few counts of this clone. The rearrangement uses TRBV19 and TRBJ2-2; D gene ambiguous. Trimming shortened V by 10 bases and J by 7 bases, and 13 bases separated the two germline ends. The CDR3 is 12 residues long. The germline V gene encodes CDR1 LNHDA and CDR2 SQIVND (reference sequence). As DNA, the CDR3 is TGTGCCACCGAATCCGGCAGCGGGGAGCTGTTTTTT. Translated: CATESGSGELFF. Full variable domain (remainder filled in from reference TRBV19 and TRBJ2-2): DGGITQSPKYLFRKEGQNVTLSCEQNLNHDAMYWYRQDPGQGLRLIYYSQIVNDFQKGDIAEGYSVSREKKESFPLTVTSAQKNPTAFYLCATESGSGELFFGEGSRLTVL.

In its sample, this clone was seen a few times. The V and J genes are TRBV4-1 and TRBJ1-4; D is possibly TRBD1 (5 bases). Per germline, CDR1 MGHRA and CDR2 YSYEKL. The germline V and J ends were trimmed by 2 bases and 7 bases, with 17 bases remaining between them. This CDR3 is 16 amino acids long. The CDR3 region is CASSQLTVPEGEKLFF. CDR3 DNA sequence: TGCGCCAGCAGCCAATTGACAGTTCCGGAGGGTGAAAAACTGTTTTTT.

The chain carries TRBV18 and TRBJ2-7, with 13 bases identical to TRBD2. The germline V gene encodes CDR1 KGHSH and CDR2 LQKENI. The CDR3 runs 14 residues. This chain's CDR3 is CASSPPGLAGPVVV. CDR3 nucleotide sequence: TGTGCCAGCTCACCACCGGGACTAGCGGGGCCCGTCGTTGTC.

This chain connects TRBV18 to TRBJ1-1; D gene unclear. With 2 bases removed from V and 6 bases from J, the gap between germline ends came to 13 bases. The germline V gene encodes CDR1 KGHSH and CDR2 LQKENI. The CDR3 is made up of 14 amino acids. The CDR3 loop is CASSPSFERAEAFF. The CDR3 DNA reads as TGTGCCAGCTCACCATCCTTTGAGAGGGCTGAAGCTTTCTTT.

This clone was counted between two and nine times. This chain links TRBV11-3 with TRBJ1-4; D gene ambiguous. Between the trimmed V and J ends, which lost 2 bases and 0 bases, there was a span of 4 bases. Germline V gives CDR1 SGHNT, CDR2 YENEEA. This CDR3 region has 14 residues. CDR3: CASSLRTTNEKLFF. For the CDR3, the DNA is TGTGCCAGCAGCTTACGGACAACTAATGAAAAACTGTTTTTT. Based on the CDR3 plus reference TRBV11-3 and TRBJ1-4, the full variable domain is EAGVVQSPRYKIIEKKQPVAFWCNPISGHNTLYWYLQNLGQGPELLIRYENEEAVDDSQLPKDRFSAERLKGVDSTLKIQPAELGDSAVYLCASSLRTTNEKLFFGSGTQLSVL.

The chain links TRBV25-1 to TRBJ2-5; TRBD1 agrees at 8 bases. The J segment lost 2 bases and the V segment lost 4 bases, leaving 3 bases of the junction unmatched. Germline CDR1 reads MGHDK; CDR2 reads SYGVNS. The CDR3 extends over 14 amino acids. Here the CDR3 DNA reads TGTGCCAGCAGTGGCGACAGGGGTCAAGAGACCCAGTACTTC. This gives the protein CASSGDRGQETQYF.

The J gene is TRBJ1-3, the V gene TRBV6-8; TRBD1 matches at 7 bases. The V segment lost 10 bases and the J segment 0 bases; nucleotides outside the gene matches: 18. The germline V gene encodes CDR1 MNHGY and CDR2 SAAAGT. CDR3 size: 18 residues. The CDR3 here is CAIRIPRGGQVSGNTIYF. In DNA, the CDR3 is TGTGCCATCAGAATACCACGTGGAGGACAGGTCTCTGGAAACACCATATATTTT.

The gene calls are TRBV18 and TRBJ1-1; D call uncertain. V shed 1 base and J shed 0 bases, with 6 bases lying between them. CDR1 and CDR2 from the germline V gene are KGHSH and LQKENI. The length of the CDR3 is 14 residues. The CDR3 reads CASSPQRVNTEAFF. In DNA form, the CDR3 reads TGTGCCAGCTCACCACAAAGGGTGAACACTGAAGCTTTCTTT. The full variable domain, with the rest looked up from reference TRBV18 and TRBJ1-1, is NAGVMQNPRHLVRRRGQEARLRCSPMKGHSHVYWYRQLPEEGLKFMVYLQKENIIDESGMPKERFSAEFPKEGPSILRIQQVVRGDSAAYFCASSPQRVNTEAFFGQGTRLTVV.

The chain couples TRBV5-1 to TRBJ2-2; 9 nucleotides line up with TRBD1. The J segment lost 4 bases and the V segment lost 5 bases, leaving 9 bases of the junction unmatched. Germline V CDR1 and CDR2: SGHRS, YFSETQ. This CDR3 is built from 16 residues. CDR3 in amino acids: CASREDRGVVTGELFF. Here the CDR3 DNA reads TGCGCCAGCAGAGAGGACAGGGGAGTTGTCACCGGGGAGCTGTTTTTT.

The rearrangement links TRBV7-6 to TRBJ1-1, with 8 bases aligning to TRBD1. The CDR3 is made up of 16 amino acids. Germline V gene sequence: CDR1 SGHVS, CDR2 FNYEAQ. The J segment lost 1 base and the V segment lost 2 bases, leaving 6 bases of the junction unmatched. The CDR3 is CASSLRTGLKNTEAFF. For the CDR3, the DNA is TGTGCCAGCAGCTTACGGACAGGGCTAAAGAACACTGAAGCTTTCTTT.

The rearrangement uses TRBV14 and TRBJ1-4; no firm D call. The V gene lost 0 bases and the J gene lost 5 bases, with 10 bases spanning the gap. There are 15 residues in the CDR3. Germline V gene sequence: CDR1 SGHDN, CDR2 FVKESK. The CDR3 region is CASSQDPTLNEKLFF. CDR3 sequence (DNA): TGTGCCAGCAGCCAAGACCCAACCCTAAATGAAAAACTGTTTTTT.

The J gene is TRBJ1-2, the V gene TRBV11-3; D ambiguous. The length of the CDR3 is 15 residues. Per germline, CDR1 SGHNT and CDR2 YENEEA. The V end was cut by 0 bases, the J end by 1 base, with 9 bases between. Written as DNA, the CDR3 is TGTGCCAGCAGCTTAGAGGCAGCGGGTAACTATGGCTACACCTTC. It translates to CASSLEAAGNYGYTF.

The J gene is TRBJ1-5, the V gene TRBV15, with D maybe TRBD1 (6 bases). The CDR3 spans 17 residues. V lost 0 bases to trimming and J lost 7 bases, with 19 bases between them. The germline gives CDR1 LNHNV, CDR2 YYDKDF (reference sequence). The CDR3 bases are TGTGCCACCAGCAGAGATTGGGCAGGGGCGCGTGGGCAGCCCCAGCATTTT. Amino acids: CATSRDWAGARGQPQHF.

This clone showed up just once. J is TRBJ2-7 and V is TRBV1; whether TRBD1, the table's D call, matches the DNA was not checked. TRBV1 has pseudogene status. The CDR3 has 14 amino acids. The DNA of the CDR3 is TGCGCCAGCAGCCAAGGTCAGGGGGCGTACGAGCAGTACGTC. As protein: CASSQGQGAYEQYV.

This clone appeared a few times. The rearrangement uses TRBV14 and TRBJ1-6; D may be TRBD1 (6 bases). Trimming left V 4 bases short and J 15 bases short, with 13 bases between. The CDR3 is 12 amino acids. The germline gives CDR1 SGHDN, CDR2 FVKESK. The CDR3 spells CASSLDRIVLHF. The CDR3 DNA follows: TGTGCCAGCAGCCTGGACAGAATCGTCCTCCACTTT.

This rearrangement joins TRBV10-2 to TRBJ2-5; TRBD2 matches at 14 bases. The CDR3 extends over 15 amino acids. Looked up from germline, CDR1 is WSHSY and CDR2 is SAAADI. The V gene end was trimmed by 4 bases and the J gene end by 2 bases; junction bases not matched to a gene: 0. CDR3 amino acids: CASSGLAGGQETQYF. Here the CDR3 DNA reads TGCGCCAGCAGTGGACTAGCGGGGGGGCAAGAGACCCAGTACTTC.

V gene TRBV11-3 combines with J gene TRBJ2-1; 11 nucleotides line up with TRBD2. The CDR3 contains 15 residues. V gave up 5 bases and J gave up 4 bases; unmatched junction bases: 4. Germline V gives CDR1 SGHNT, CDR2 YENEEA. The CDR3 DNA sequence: TGTGCCAGCAGCCCGACTAGCGGGATTTACAATGAGCAGTTCTTC. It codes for CASSPTSGIYNEQFF.

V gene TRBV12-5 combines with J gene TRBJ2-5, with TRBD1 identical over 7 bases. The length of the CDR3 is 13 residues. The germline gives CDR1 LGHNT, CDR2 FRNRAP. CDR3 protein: CASKRGQQETQYF. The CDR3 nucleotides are TGTGCCAGCAAAAGGGGACAGCAAGAGACCCAGTACTTC.

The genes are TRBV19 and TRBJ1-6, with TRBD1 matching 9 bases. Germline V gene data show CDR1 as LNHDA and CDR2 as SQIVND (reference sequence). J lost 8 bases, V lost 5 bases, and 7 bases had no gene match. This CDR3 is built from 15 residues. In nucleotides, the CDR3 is TGTGCCAGTAGTTCCGGGACAGGGCGTGATTCACCCCTCCACTTT. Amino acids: CASSSGTGRDSPLHF.

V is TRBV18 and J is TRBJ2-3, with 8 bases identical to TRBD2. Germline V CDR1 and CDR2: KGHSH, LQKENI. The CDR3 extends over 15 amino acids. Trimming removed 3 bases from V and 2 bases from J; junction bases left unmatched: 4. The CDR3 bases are TGTGCCAGCTCACCTCTAGCGGGTGTCACAGATACGCAGTATTTT. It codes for CASSPLAGVTDTQYF.

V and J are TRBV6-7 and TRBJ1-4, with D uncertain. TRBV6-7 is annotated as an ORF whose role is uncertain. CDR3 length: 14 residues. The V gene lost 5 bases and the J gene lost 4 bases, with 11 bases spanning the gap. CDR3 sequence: CASSEALGNEKLFF. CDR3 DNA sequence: TGTGCCAGCAGTGAAGCCTTGGGTAATGAAAAACTGTTTTTT.